The entry that follows covers one T cell receptor (beta chain) sequence. Its antigen remains unidentified. The entry originates in a study of shared clonotypes between healthy human individuals. Whole-study context: The study used three CD4 naive, three CD4 memory, two CD8 naive and one CD8 memory plate per donor. Overall study results and limits: Rarefaction exposed incomplete sorted-subset sequencing despite large depth.

The repertoire was sequenced with immunoSEQ multiplex PCR; TCRdb's copy has only in-frame clones and lacks some. The sample lists some 580,000 clones; about 97% were seen once. Both subsets, CD45RA+ naive and CD45RA-negative memory, were split from the CD4+ cells. The CDR3 has 17 residues. Between the trimmed V and J ends, which lost 3 bases and 2 bases, there was a span of 14 bases. CDR1 and CDR2 from the germline V gene are LNHNV and YYDKDF (reference sequence). This receptor was obtained from a woman in her twenties or thirties in good health. The sample taken for sequencing was naive CD4+ T cells sorted from blood. Subset noted: CD45RA+ positively selected. This chain links TRBV15 with TRBJ2-6; D is perhaps TRBD2 (5 bases). CDR3 DNA sequence: TGTGCCACCAGCAGGCACAAAGGGAGAACTGGGGCCAACGTCCTGACTTTC. This encodes CATSRHKGRTGANVLTF.